Below, 30 T cell receptor beta chains from the same sample are listed, as sequenced in a study of blood T cell repertoires in COVID-19 (dated by TCRdb to about 2020). Libraries came from the immunoSEQ multiplex PCR assay. TCRdb provides this immuneACCESS table in a form limited to in-frame rearrangements. Some clones are lacking; in checked studies, under half of them reflect an unresolved V gene, and why the rest are absent is not known. For this sample there are around 300,000 clones; more than 75% appear just once. Approximately 2.5% of the sample is held by the ten biggest clonotypes. The sample was PBMCs or T cells enriched from blood (not recorded which). These receptor sequences come from a woman aged 18-30 years who had recovered from COVID-19.

V is TRBV27 and J is TRBJ1-5, with 8 bases that match TRBD1. The V and J ends lost 6 bases and 3 bases, in that order; junction bases with no gene match: 4. The CDR3 is made up of 14 amino acids. CDR1 and CDR2 (germline): MNHEY, SMNVEV (reference sequence). CDR3: CASSRGRNNQPQHF. CDR3 DNA sequence: TGTGCCAGCAGCAGGGGGCGGAACAATCAGCCCCAGCATTTT.

The chain uses TRBV30 and TRBJ2-7; 11 bases align to TRBD1. Per the germline V gene, CDR1 is GTSNPN and CDR2 is SVGIG (reference sequence). Trimming took 5 bases from V and 5 from J; bases not matched to a gene: 5. The CDR3 sequence is 13 residues long. The DNA of the CDR3 is TGTGCCTGGGATCCGGACAGGGGGCACGAGCAGTACTTC. Translated: CAWDPDRGHEQYF.

The chain joins TRBV19 to TRBJ2-2; 10 bases match TRBD2. The CDR3 is 16 residues long. V gave up 7 bases and J gave up 7 bases; unmatched junction bases: 12. Germline CDR1 reads LNHDA; CDR2 reads SQIVND (reference sequence). This CDR3 is CASMGLAGVISGELFF. The CDR3 coding sequence is TGTGCCAGTATGGGGCTAGCGGGAGTGATTAGCGGGGAGCTGTTTTTT.

This clone turned up a few times. The genes are TRBV29-1 and TRBJ1-1; the D is unclear. Trimming removed 7 bases from V and 5 bases from J, with 14 bases in between. CDR3 size: 12 residues. Germline V gives CDR1 SQVTM, CDR2 ANQGSEA. The CDR3 reads CSGGDFGTEAFF. The DNA of the CDR3 is TGCAGCGGCGGAGATTTTGGAACTGAAGCTTTCTTT.

The chain combines TRBV27 with TRBJ1-1; D might be TRBD1 (5 bases). Trimming shortened V by 6 bases and J by 1 base, and 9 bases separated the two germline ends. The CDR3 consists of 13 residues. Germline V gene lookup returns CDR1 MNHEY and CDR2 SMNVEV (reference sequence). This CDR3 reads CASRNGGNTEAFF. The CDR3, as DNA: TGTGCCAGCAGGAACGGGGGGAACACTGAAGCTTTCTTT.

In its sample, this clone was seen once. V is TRBV27 and J is TRBJ2-2; D is unresolved. The CDR3 extends over 15 amino acids. Trimming stripped 5 bases from V and 2 bases from J, with 12 bases between. The germline V gene has CDR1 MNHEY and CDR2 SMNVEV (reference sequence). Here the CDR3 DNA reads TGTGCCAGCAGTCCCAACGGTCCCAACACCGGGGAGCTGTTTTTT. It is translated as CASSPNGPNTGELFF.

This clone has only one observation. The chain couples TRBV3-1 (or the pseudogene TRBV3-2) to TRBJ1-2, with D tentatively TRBD1 (6 bases). V lost 4 bases, J lost 8 bases, and 20 bases lay in between. This CDR3 spans 15 amino acids. The germline CDR1 and CDR2 sequences are LGHDT and YNNKEL (reference sequence). The CDR3 is CASSRQEPISSGYTF. The CDR3 nucleotides read TGTGCCAGCAGCCGACAGGAACCTATCTCGAGCGGCTACACCTTC.

The chain recombines TRBV15 with TRBJ2-2, with TRBD2 identical over 14 bases. The CDR3 is 16 amino acids. J was trimmed by 5 bases and V by 5 bases; bases with no gene match: 4. CDR1 and CDR2 from the germline V gene are LNHNV and YYDKDF (reference sequence). The CDR3, as DNA: TGTGCCACCAGCCGAGGACTAGCGGGGGGAACCGGGGAGCTGTTTTTT. This codes for CATSRGLAGGTGELFF.

This chain joins TRBV7-9 and TRBJ1-1; no definite D call. Germline V gives CDR1 SEHNR, CDR2 FQNEAQ (reference sequence). CDR3 length equals 14 residues. CDR3 sequence reads: CATLDLNWETEAFF. For the CDR3, the DNA is TGTGCTACCCTTGATTTAAATTGGGAGACTGAAGCTTTCTTT.

This clone was counted at least ten times. This chain uses TRBV27 with TRBJ2-7; D remains unclear. Germline assignment: CDR1 MNHEY and CDR2 SMNVEV (reference sequence). This CDR3 contains 14 residues. The V gene lost 2 bases and the J gene lost 0 bases, with 8 bases spanning the gap. The CDR3 bases are TGTGCCAGCAGTTTACGGAGTAGCTCCTACGAGCAGTACTTC. Residues: CASSLRSSSYEQYF.

The V gene is TRBV7-8, the J gene TRBJ1-4; D may be TRBD1 (6 bases). CDR1 and CDR2 (germline): SGHVS, FQNEAQ. V was shortened by 5 bases and J by 4 bases, with 17 bases between the two germline ends. The CDR3 loop spans 16 amino acids. CDR3 DNA: TGTGCCAGCAGCATATCACAGGGCGAGGGTAATGAAAAACTGTTTTTT. Translating gives CASSISQGEGNEKLFF.

V and J are TRBV7-8 and TRBJ2-7, with no clear D. CDR1 is SGHVS, CDR2 FQNEAQ, per germline. CDR3 length equals 15 residues. V shed 5 bases and J shed 3 bases, with 17 bases lying between them. DNA of the CDR3: TGTGCCAGCAGCCCCCATCCCACTCTCGTCTACGAGCAGTACTTC. It specifies CASSPHPTLVYEQYF.

V gene TRBV19 combines with J gene TRBJ2-7; 8 nucleotides agree with TRBD1. Germline assignment: CDR1 LNHDA and CDR2 SQIVND (reference sequence). The length of the CDR3 is 15 residues. The trim removed 3 bases at V and 1 base at J, leaving 5 bases unmatched. The CDR3 spells CASSIGQGRSYEQYF. CDR3 in DNA: TGTGCCAGTAGTATCGGACAGGGTAGGTCCTACGAGCAGTACTTC. Looking up the rest from reference TRBV19 and TRBJ2-7 gives the full variable domain: DGGITQSPKYLFRKEGQNVTLSCEQNLNHDAMYWYRQDPGQGLRLIYYSQIVNDFQKGDIAEGYSVSREKKESFPLTVTSAQKNPTAFYLCASSIGQGRSYEQYFGPGTRLTVT.

The chain links TRBV6-2 or TRBV6-3 to TRBJ2-7, with a weak D call TRBD2 (7 bases). V gave up 6 bases and J gave up 2 bases, with 14 bases separating them. The CDR3 is 14 residues long. From germline, CDR1 is MNHEY and CDR2 SVGEGT. CDR3 protein: CASSPRGATYEQYF. The CDR3 DNA reads as TGTGCCAGCAGCCCCCGGGGGGCCACCTACGAGCAGTACTTC.

This clone was observed a single time. This chain links TRBV5-1 with TRBJ1-1; D gene ambiguous. From germline, CDR1 is SGHRS and CDR2 YFSETQ. The CDR3 extends over 15 amino acids. The V and J ends lost 0 bases and 1 base respectively, with 10 bases between them. In nucleotides, the CDR3 is TGCGCCAGCAGCTTGGTCGGGGTTGGGAACACTGAAGCTTTCTTT. Translating it yields CASSLVGVGNTEAFF.

The chain has TRBV27 and TRBJ2-7; perhaps TRBD2 as D (5 bases). Trimming stripped 10 bases from V and 4 bases from J, with 17 bases between. This CDR3 comprises 13 residues. Germline CDR1 is MNHEY and CDR2 is SMNVEV (reference sequence). Here the CDR3 reads CATRRTGLYEQYF. Written as DNA, the CDR3 is TGTGCCACCCGGAGGACGGGCCTTTACGAGCAGTACTTC.

The CDR3 region has the DNA TGTGCCAGCAGCCCAGTACAGGGGGCCTATAATTCACCCCTCCACTTT. It yields the protein CASSPVQGAYNSPLHF. This chain joins TRBV3-1 (or the pseudogene TRBV3-2) and TRBJ1-6; 8 nucleotides agree with TRBD1. In germline, CDR1 is LGHDT, CDR2 YNNKEL (reference sequence). The CDR3 covers 16 residues. V was pared by 4 bases and J by 2 bases, with 4 bases of the junction left unmatched.

This clone was seen just once. The chain uses TRBV6-1 and TRBJ1-5, with TRBD1 identical over 12 bases. The CDR3 consists of 16 residues. CDR1 is MNHNS and CDR2 is SASEGT in the germline V gene. V was pared by 0 bases and J by 7 bases, with 4 bases of the junction left unmatched. CDR3: CASSEAGTGGYQPQHF. DNA of the CDR3: TGTGCCAGCAGTGAAGCAGGGACAGGGGGCTACCAGCCCCAGCATTTT.

The chain couples TRBV7-3 to TRBJ2-1; D ambiguous. Trimming cost V 2 bases and J 3 bases, with 14 bases left between them. The CDR3 is 16 amino acids. Looked up from germline, CDR1 is SGHTA and CDR2 is FQGTGA. CDR3 residues: CASSLSVERGYNEQFF. In DNA, the CDR3 is TGTGCCAGCAGCTTATCTGTGGAGCGTGGCTACAATGAGCAGTTCTTC.

The table lists this clone with a few counts. The chain employs TRBV27 and TRBJ1-4; D perhaps matches TRBD1 (6 bases). The CDR3 length is 14 residues. The germline V and J ends were trimmed by 4 bases and 8 bases, with 14 bases remaining between them. The germline V gene encodes CDR1 MNHEY and CDR2 SMNVEV (reference sequence). DNA of the CDR3: TGTGCCAGCAGTTCCTCAGGGGCAGAGGAAAAACTGTTTTTT. Amino acids: CASSSSGAEEKLFF. The full variable domain, with the rest looked up from reference TRBV27 and TRBJ1-4, is EAQVTQNPRYLITVTGKKLTVTCSQNMNHEYMSWYRQDPGLGLRQIYYSMNVEVTDKGDVPEGYKVSRKEKRNFPLILESPSPNQTSLYFCASSSSGAEEKLFFGSGTQLSVL.

V usage is TRBV7-2 and J usage is TRBJ1-4; maybe TRBD1 (6 bases). The germline gives CDR1 SGHTA, CDR2 FQGNSA. V was clipped by 5 bases and J by 0 bases, with 16 bases between them. The CDR3 is made up of 17 amino acids. As DNA, the CDR3 is TGTGCCAGCAGCCCCCGGGGGGGCCAGGCAACTAATGAAAAACTGTTTTTT. It yields the protein CASSPRGGQATNEKLFF.

This chain's CDR3 is CASSRLGQGEAFF. DNA for the CDR3: TGTGCCAGCAGCCGCCTTGGACAGGGTGAAGCTTTCTTT. The chain links TRBV3-1 (or the pseudogene TRBV3-2) to TRBJ1-1, with 8 bases that match TRBD1. J was trimmed by 7 bases and V by 4 bases; bases with no gene match: 5. CDR3 length: 13 amino acids. CDR1 LGHDT and CDR2 YNNKEL come from the germline V gene (reference sequence).

The chain links TRBV5-1 to TRBJ2-7; 10 bases fit TRBD1. V was pared by 3 bases and J by 6 bases, with 9 bases of the junction left unmatched. The CDR3 is 15 residues long. Per the germline V gene, CDR1 is SGHRS and CDR2 is YFSETQ. CDR3 DNA sequence: TGCGCCAGCAGCTCACCCCGACAGGGGGCAGGCGAGCAGTACTTC. Translation: CASSSPRQGAGEQYF.

The chain couples TRBV5-1 to TRBJ2-5, with D possibly TRBD2 on 5 matching bases. This CDR3 contains 13 residues. Germline V gene lookup returns CDR1 SGHRS and CDR2 YFSETQ. V was trimmed by 3 bases and J by 3 bases, leaving 9 bases between them. The CDR3 DNA is TGCGCCAGCAGCTCGGGGTCAGAAGAGACCCAGTACTTC. Translation: CASSSGSEETQYF. Looking up the rest from reference TRBV5-1 and TRBJ2-5 gives the full variable domain: KAGVTQTPRYLIKTRGQQVTLSCSPISGHRSVSWYQQTPGQGLQFLFEYFSETQRNKGNFPGRFSGRQFSNSRSEMNVSTLELGDSALYLCASSSGSEETQYFGPGTRLLVL.

This chain uses TRBV27 with TRBJ2-5; unclear D gene. The germline V and J ends were trimmed by 6 bases and 4 bases, with 6 bases remaining between them. The germline V gene encodes CDR1 MNHEY and CDR2 SMNVEV (reference sequence). The CDR3 runs to 11 residues. The CDR3 sequence is CASRLRETQYF. CDR3 nucleotides: TGTGCCAGCAGACTACGAGAGACCCAGTACTTC.

The chain links TRBV25-1 to TRBJ1-4; D is unresolved. The V gene lost 3 bases and the J gene lost 5 bases, with 10 bases spanning the gap. This CDR3 spans 14 amino acids. The germline V gene has CDR1 MGHDK and CDR2 SYGVNS. The CDR3 sequence: CASSEDKENEKLFF. CDR3 bases: TGTGCCAGCAGTGAGGATAAGGAGAATGAAAAACTGTTTTTT.

The CDR3 DNA is TGTGCCATCAGTGTTGGGACAAGGGGTGAAAAACTGTTTTTT. Protein product: CAISVGTRGEKLFF. The J gene is TRBJ1-4, the V gene TRBV10-3; TRBD1 is a possible D gene (6 bases). With 4 bases removed from V and 7 bases from J, the gap between germline ends came to 13 bases. The V gene's germline CDR1 is ENHRY and CDR2 SYGVKD. CDR3 length equals 14 residues.

CDR3 amino acids: CASSLQGGEAIQYF. As DNA, the CDR3 is TGTGCCAGTTCCCTCCAAGGGGGGGAAGCCATTCAGTACTTC. The chain couples TRBV19 to TRBJ2-4; TRBD2 is a possible D gene (7 bases). Per the germline V gene, CDR1 is LNHDA and CDR2 is SQIVND (reference sequence). The germline V and J ends were trimmed by 8 bases and 9 bases, with 20 bases remaining between them. The CDR3 loop spans 14 amino acids.

The chain combines TRBV13 with TRBJ1-2; a weak D match, TRBD1 (5 bases). From germline, CDR1 is PRHDT and CDR2 FYEKMQ (reference sequence). Trimming took off 5 bases at V and 2 bases at J, with 12 bases between the two ends. This CDR3 spans 14 amino acids. The CDR3 DNA sequence: TGTGCCAGCAGCCCACGTGGGGCCAACTATGGCTACACCTTC. As protein: CASSPRGANYGYTF.

CDR3: CASSQDLGTRYNEQFF. The CDR3 DNA reads as TGTGCCAGCAGCCAAGATCTTGGGACTAGGTACAATGAGCAGTTCTTC. This rearrangement joins TRBV3-1 (or the pseudogene TRBV3-2) to TRBJ2-1, with 8 bases lining up with TRBD2. This CDR3 has 16 amino acids. After removal of 0 bases from V and 4 bases from J, the junction contained 5 bases not matched to a gene. The germline V gene has CDR1 LGHDT and CDR2 YNNKEL (reference sequence).